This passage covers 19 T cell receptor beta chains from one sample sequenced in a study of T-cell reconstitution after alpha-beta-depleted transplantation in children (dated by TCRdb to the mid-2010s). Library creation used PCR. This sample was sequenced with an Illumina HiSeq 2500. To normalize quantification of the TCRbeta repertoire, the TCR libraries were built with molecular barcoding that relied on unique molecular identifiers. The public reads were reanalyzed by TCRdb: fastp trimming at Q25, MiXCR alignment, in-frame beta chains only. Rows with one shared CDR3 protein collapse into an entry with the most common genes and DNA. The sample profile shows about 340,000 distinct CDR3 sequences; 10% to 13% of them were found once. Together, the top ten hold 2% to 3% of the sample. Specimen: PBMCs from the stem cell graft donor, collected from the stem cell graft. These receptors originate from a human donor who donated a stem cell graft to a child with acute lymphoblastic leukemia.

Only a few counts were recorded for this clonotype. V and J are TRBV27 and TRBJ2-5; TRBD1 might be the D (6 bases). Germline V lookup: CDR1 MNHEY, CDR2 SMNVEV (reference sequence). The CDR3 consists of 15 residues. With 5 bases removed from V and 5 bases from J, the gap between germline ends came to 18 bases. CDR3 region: CASSPDQGFQETQYF. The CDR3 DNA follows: TGTGCCAGCAGTCCCGATCAGGGGTTTCAGGAGACCCAGTACTTC.

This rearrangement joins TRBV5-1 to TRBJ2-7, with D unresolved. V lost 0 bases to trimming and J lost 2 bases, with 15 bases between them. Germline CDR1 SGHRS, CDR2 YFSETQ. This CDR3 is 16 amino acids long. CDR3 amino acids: CASSLAPLSWPYEQYF. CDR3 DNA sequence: TGCGCCAGCAGCTTGGCCCCCCTCTCCTGGCCCTACGAGCAGTACTTC.

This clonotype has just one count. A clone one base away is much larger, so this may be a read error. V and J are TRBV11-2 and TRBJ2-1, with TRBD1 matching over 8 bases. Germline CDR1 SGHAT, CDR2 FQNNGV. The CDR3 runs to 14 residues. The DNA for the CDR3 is TGTGCCAGCAGCACCAGGGGGCGAGACAATGACCAGTTCTTC. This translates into CASSTRGRDNDQFF. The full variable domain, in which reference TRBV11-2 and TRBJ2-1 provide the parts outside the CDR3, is EAGVAQSPRYKIIEKRQSVAFWCNPISGHATLYWYQQILGQGPKLLIQFQNNGVVDDSQLPKDRFSAERLKGVDSTLKIQPAKLEDSAVYLCASSTRGRDNDQFFGPGTRLTVL.

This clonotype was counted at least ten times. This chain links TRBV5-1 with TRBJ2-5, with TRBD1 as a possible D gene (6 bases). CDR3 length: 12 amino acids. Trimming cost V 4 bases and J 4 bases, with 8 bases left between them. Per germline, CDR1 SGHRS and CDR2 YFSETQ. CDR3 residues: CASSIRGETQYF. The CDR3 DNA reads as TGCGCCAGCAGCATCAGGGGAGAGACCCAGTACTTC.

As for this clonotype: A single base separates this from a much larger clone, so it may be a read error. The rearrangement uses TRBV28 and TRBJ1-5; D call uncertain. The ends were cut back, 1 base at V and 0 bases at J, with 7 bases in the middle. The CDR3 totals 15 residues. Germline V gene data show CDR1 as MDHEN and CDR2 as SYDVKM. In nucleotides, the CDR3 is TGTGCCAGCAGTTTATCCAAACTTAGCAATCAGCCCCAGCATTTT. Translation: CASSLSKLSNQPQHF.

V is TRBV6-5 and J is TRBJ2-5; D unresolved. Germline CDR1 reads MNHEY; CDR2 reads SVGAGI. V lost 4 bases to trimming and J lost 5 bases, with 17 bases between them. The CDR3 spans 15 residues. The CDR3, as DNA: TGTGCCAGCAGTTCCCCTTACACGGAGCTGGAGACCCAGTACTTC. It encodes CASSSPYTELETQYF.

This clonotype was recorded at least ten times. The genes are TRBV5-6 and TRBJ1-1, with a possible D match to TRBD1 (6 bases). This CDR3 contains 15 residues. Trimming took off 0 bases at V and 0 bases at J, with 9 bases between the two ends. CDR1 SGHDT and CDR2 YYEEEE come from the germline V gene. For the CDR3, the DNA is TGTGCCAGCAGCTTGGCTCAGGGGCTGAACACTGAAGCTTTCTTT. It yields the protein CASSLAQGLNTEAFF.

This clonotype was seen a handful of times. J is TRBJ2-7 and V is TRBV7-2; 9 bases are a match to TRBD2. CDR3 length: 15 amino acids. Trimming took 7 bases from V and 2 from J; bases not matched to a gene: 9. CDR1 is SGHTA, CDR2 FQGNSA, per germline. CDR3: CASTLESGGPYEQYF. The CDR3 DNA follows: TGTGCCAGCACATTGGAAAGCGGGGGGCCCTACGAGCAGTACTTC.

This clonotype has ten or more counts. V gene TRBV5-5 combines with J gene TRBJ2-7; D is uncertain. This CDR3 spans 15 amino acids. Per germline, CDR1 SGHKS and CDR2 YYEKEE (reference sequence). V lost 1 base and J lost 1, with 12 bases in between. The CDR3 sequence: CASSLNGLSSYEQYF. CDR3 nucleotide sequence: TGTGCCAGCAGCTTGAACGGCCTGAGTTCCTACGAGCAGTACTTC. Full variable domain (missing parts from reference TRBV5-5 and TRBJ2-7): DAGVTQSPTHLIKTRGQQVTLRCSPISGHKSVSWYQQVLGQGPQFIFQYYEKEERGRGNFPDRFSARQFPNYSSELNVNALLLGDSALYLCASSLNGLSSYEQYFGPGTRLTVT.

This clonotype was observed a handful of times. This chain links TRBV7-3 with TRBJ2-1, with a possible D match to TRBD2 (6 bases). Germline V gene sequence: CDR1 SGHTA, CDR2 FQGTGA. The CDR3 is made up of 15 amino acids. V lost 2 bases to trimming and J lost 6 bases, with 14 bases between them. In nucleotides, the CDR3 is TGTGCCAGCAGCTTACTAGCGATGGTGGGCAATGAGCAGTTCTTC. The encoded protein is CASSLLAMVGNEQFF. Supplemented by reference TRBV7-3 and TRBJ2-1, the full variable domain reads GAGVSQTPSNKVTEKGKYVELRCDPISGHTALYWYRQSLGQGPEFLIYFQGTGAADDSGLPNDRFFAVRPEGSVSTLKIQRTERGDSAVYLCASSLLAMVGNEQFFGPGTRLTVL.

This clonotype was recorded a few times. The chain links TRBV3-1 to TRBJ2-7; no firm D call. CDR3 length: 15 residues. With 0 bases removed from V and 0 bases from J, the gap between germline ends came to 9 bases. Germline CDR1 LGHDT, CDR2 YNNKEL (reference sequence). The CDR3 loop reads CASSQEGPSSYEQYF. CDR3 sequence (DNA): TGTGCCAGCAGCCAAGAAGGTCCTTCCTCCTACGAGCAGTACTTC.

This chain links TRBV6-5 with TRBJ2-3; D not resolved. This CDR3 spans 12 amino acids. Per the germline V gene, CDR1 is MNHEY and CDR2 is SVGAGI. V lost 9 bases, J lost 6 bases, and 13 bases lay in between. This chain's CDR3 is CASRYGMDTQYF. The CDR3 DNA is TGTGCCAGTCGTTACGGCATGGATACGCAGTATTTT.

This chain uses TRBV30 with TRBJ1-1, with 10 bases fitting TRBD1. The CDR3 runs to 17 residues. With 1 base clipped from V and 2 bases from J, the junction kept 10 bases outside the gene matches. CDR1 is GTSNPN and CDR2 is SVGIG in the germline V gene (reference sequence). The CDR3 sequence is CAWSGDRGRRLNTEAFF. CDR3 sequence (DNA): TGTGCCTGGAGTGGGGACAGGGGCCGCCGCCTTAACACTGAAGCTTTCTTT.

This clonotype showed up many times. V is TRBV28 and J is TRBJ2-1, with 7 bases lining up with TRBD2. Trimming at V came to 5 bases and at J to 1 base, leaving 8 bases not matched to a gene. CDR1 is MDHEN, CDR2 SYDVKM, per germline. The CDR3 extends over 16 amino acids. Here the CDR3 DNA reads TGTGCCAGCAGTCCGGGAGGAACGCCATCCTACAATGAGCAGTTCTTC. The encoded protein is CASSPGGTPSYNEQFF.

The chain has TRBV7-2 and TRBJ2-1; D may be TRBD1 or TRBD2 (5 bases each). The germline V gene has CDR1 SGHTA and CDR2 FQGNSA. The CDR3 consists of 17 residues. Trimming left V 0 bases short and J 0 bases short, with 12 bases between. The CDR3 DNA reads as TGTGCCAGCAGCTTAGCGCTAACGGGACCCTCCTACAATGAGCAGTTCTTC. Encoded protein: CASSLALTGPSYNEQFF.

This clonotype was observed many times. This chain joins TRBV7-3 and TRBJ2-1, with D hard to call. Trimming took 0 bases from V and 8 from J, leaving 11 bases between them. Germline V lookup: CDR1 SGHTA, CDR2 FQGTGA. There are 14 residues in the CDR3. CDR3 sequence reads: CASSLTPLNHEQFF. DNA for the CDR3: TGTGCCAGCAGCTTAACCCCGTTAAACCATGAGCAGTTCTTC.

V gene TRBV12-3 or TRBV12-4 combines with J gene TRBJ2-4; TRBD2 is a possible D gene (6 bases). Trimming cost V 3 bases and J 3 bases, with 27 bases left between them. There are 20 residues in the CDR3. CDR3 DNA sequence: TGTGCCAGCAGTTTGGGGATGGACATCGGCGGGATAAGTAGCAAAAACATTCAGTACTTC. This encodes CASSLGMDIGGISSKNIQYF.

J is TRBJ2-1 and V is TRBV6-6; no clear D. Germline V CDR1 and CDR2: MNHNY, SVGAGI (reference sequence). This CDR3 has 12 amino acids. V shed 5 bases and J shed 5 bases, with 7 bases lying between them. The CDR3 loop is CASSSRDNEQFF. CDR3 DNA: TGTGCCAGCAGTAGCCGGGACAATGAGCAGTTCTTC.

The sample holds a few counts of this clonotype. The CDR3 DNA is TGTGCCAGCAGATCGGCAGGGGGCAACCACGAGCAGTACTTC. Translation gives CASRSAGGNHEQYF. The chain recombines TRBV27 with TRBJ2-7; 8 positions agree with TRBD1. Trimming took 6 bases from V and 5 from J; bases not matched to a gene: 9. CDR1 is MNHEY and CDR2 is SMNVEV in the germline V gene (reference sequence). The CDR3 loop spans 14 amino acids.